This is a list of T cell receptor beta chains from one sample in a study of shared clonotypes between healthy human individuals. This table comes from immunoSEQ multiplex PCR, and its TCRdb copy is limited to in-frame clones, with some not included. The data hold about 2.2 million clones, with about 94% observed a single time. Specimen: naive CD8+ T cells from PBMCs. The receptor source for this set is a man between 18 and 29 years old in good health. Some clones in this sample may be carry-over from other donors' samples. CDR3s include the opening cysteine and the closing phenylalanine or tryptophan. D genes are given only for firm matches. Clone sizes are given selectively: once, few, many, or a class where the clone is expanded.

J gene | D gene | clone size | V gene | CDR3 length | CDR3 DNA | CDR3 protein
TRBJ2-3 | NA | once | TRBV25-1 | 15 | TGTGCCAGCAGTGAATATGAACAGCCGAGGGATACGCAGTATTTT | CASSEYEQPRDTQYF
TRBJ2-1 | NA | NA | TRBV4-3 | 15 | TGCGCCAGCAGCCAAGATTATAGCTCCTACAATGAGCAGTTCTTC | CASSQDYSSYNEQFF
TRBJ2-5 | NA | NA | TRBV27 | 16 | TGTGCCAGCAGTGCCCCGCCGGGACAACGTAAAGAGACCCAGTACTTC | CASSAPPGQRKETQYF
TRBJ2-7 | NA | NA | TRBV7-9 | 13 | TGTGCCAGCAGTGTTGACCGTAGCTACGAGCAGTACTTC | CASSVDRSYEQYF
TRBJ1-1 | NA | few | TRBV5-1 | 14 | TGCGCCAGCAGCTTGAGGGGGTATAACACTGAAGCTTTCTTT | CASSLRGYNTEAFF
TRBJ2-3 | NA | NA | TRBV11-3 | 12 | TGTGCCAGCAGCTTCGAGGGAGATACGCAGTATTTT | CASSFEGDTQYF
TRBJ1-2 | NA | NA | TRBV5-6 | 14 | TGTGCCAGCAGCTTGGTTACTGGCTCGAAGGGCTACACCTTC | CASSLVTGSKGYTF
TRBJ2-7 | NA | once | TRBV2 | 14 | TGTGCCAGCAGTGCCCCAGACTCAAATTACGAGCAGTACTTC | CASSAPDSNYEQYF
TRBJ1-2 | NA | once | TRBV4-1 | 14 | TGCGCCAGCAGCCAAGACGGGACAATCGATGGCTACACCTTC | CASSQDGTIDGYTF
TRBJ2-7 | NA | NA | TRBV27 | 14 | TGTGCCAGCAGTTTATCGTCAGGTTGGCATGAGCAGTACTTC | CASSLSSGWHEQYF
TRBJ2-7 | NA | NA | TRBV11-2 | 17 | TGTGCCAGCAGCTCCACTCGGGGGACTTCCCCCATCCACGAGCAGTACTTC | CASSSTRGTSPIHEQYF
TRBJ2-7 | TRBD1 | NA | TRBV11-2 | 15 | TGTGCCAGCAGCTTTGGGACAGGAGGAGTCTACGAGCAGTACTTC | CASSFGTGGVYEQYF
TRBJ2-3 | TRBD2 | once | TRBV5-5 | 15 | TGTGCCAGCAGCTTGGTGGGACTAGCGGGAGATACGCAGTATTTT | CASSLVGLAGDTQYF
TRBJ1-1 | NA | few | TRBV29-1 | 14 | TGCAGCGTTGACGGGGACACAATGAACACTGAAGCTTTCTTT | CSVDGDTMNTEAFF
TRBJ2-1 | NA | once | TRBV28 | 13 | TGTGCCAGCAGGGCGGGGCAGTACAATGAGCAGTTCTTC | CASRAGQYNEQFF
TRBJ2-1 | NA | NA | TRBV27 | 15 | TGTGCCAGCAGTTTTGGGGTTCGATCTTCAAATGAGCAGTTCTTC | CASSFGVRSSNEQFF
TRBJ1-1 | NA | NA | TRBV27 | 13 | TGTGCCAGCAGGGACGGAATGAACACTGAAGCTTTCTTT | CASRDGMNTEAFF
TRBJ1-1 | TRBD1 | NA | TRBV27 | 18 | TGTGCCAGCAGGAGCTCTCTCGGGACAGGGGGCCCGAACACTGAAGCTTTCTTT | CASRSSLGTGGPNTEAFF
TRBJ2-7 | NA | NA | TRBV7-9 | 14 | TGTGCCAGCAGCTTACGTGACAGAGACTACGAGCAGTACTTC | CASSLRDRDYEQYF
TRBJ1-1 | NA | NA | TRBV6-5 | 14 | TGTGCCAGCAGCGCCCCGGAGGGGAACACTGAAGCTTTCTTT | CASSAPEGNTEAFF
TRBJ2-5 | TRBD1 | NA | TRBV2 | 15 | TGTGCCAGCAGCGGCGTGGAGGACAGGGGAGAGACCCAGTACTTC | CASSGVEDRGETQYF
TRBJ1-3 | NA | once | TRBV5-8 | 15 | TGTGCCAGCAGCTTGTCCCGGGTAGCTGGAAACACCATATATTTT | CASSLSRVAGNTIYF
TRBJ2-3 | TRBD2 | NA | TRBV7-9 | 16 | TGTGCCAGCAGCCAACGGATAGCGGGCAACAAGGATACGCAGTATTTT | CASSQRIAGNKDTQYF
TRBJ1-2 | NA | NA | TRBV29-1 | 15 | TGCAGCGTGCCAACAGGGCTCACCGATAACTATGGCTACACCTTC | CSVPTGLTDNYGYTF
TRBJ1-1 | NA | NA | TRBV11-2 | 16 | TGTGCCAGCAGCTTAGATCAGGGCAGGTTGAACACTGAAGCTTTCTTT | CASSLDQGRLNTEAFF
TRBJ2-2 | NA | NA | TRBV19 | 14 | TGTGCCAGTAGTCCATTGACTGAGACCGGGGAGCTGTTTTTT | CASSPLTETGELFF
TRBJ1-1 | TRBD1 | NA | TRBV13 | 15 | TGTGCCAGCTCGGGACAGGGGGTTAGGAACACTGAAGCTTTCTTT | CASSGQGVRNTEAFF
TRBJ2-6 | NA | NA | TRBV9 | 15 | TGTGCCAGCGGACATCCGAGCTCTGGGGCCAACGTCCTGACTTTC | CASGHPSSGANVLTF
TRBJ2-3 | TRBD1 | NA | TRBV2 | 12 | TGCCTGACAGGGGCTTTCACAGATACGCAGTATTTT | CLTGAFTDTQYF
TRBJ2-2 | NA | NA | TRBV28 | 16 | TGTGCCAGCAGTTCAAGGCAGGGATTTGAATCCGGGGAGCTGTTTTTT | CASSSRQGFESGELFF
TRBJ2-3 | NA | NA | TRBV27 | 14 | TGTGCCAGCGGGGACTCAGCTAGCACAGATACGCAGTATTTT | CASGDSASTDTQYF
TRBJ2-1 | TRBD1 | NA | TRBV4-2 | 12 | TGTGCCAGCAGCCGGACAGGGGACGAGCAGTTCTTC | CASSRTGDEQFF
TRBJ2-7 | TRBD1 | NA | TRBV10-3 | 17 | TGTGCCATCAGTGACATTAACAGGGGCCCTCTCTCCTACGAGCAGTACTTC | CAISDINRGPLSYEQYF
TRBJ1-1 | NA | once | TRBV19 | 14 | TGTGCCAGTATAAGCCCCGGGGCATACACTGAAGCTTTCTTT | CASISPGAYTEAFF
TRBJ1-5 | NA | few | TRBV4-1 | 16 | TGCGCCAGCAGCCTGGCAGGGACAAAGGGCAATCAGCCCCAGCATTTT | CASSLAGTKGNQPQHF
TRBJ2-7 | TRBD1 | once | TRBV6-5 | 14 | TGTGCCAGCGGTTCTGACGGACAGGGCTACGAGCAGTACTTC | CASGSDGQGYEQYF
TRBJ1-2 | NA | once | TRBV9 | 18 | TGTGCCAGCAGTGCCGTGGGAGGTTTCTCCACAATGGTGGGGGGCTACACCTTC | CASSAVGGFSTMVGGYTF
TRBJ2-7 | NA | NA | TRBV29-1 | 13 | TGCAGCGTTGAAGGAGGACAGTCCTACGAGCAGTACTTC | CSVEGGQSYEQYF
TRBJ2-5 | NA | NA | TRBV25-1 | 11 | TGTGCCAGTGGCCCCGAGGGGACCCAGTACTTC | CASGPEGTQYF
TRBJ1-2 | NA | NA | TRBV27 | 17 | TGTGCCAGCAGTTTATCCGCATCCAACGCAGCCCACTATGGCTACACCTTC | CASSLSASNAAHYGYTF
TRBJ2-1 | NA | NA | TRBV11-2 | 16 | TGTGCCAGCAGCTTAATCCAAAGGAGCTCCTACAATGAGCAGTTCTTC | CASSLIQRSSYNEQFF
TRBJ2-1 | NA | NA | TRBV6-1 | 15 | TGTGCCAGCCGATCGGGACTGCCCCTTTTTGGTGAGCAGTTCTTC | CASRSGLPLFGEQFF
TRBJ1-1 | NA | NA | TRBV6-5 | 14 | TGTGCCAGCAGTTATAGAGGGGGAGGAACTGAAGCTTTCTTT | CASSYRGGGTEAFF
TRBJ1-4 | NA | NA | TRBV10-3 | 16 | TGTGCCATCAGTGAGTCCCCGAGCCGGCCGGGGGAAAAACTGTTTTTT | CAISESPSRPGEKLFF
TRBJ2-1 | TRBD1 | NA | TRBV5-4 | 14 | TGTGCCAGCAGCTCCGGGACAGCTTTCAATGAGCAGTTCTTC | CASSSGTAFNEQFF
TRBJ2-7 | TRBD1 | NA | TRBV28 | 15 | TGTGCCAGCACCCCTCCCCCGACAGGGGACTACGAGCAGTACTTC | CASTPPPTGDYEQYF
TRBJ2-1 | NA | once | TRBV9 | 15 | TGTGCCAGCAGTGGGGGCAGGGAACCCTACAATGAGCAGTTCTTC | CASSGGREPYNEQFF
TRBJ1-1 | TRBD1 | once | TRBV6-6 | 13 | TGTGCCAGCAGTCGACAGGGCGGCACTGAAGCTTTCTTT | CASSRQGGTEAFF
TRBJ2-1 | TRBD2 | once | TRBV19 | 15 | TGTGCCAGTAGTCCGATAGCGGGAGGAGGGAATGAGCAGTTCTTC | CASSPIAGGGNEQFF
TRBJ2-3 | NA | NA | TRBV27 | 16 | TGTGCCAGCAGTTTATTGTCTCCCCGGAGGATCGATACGCAGTATTTT | CASSLLSPRRIDTQYF
TRBJ2-7 | TRBD2 | NA | TRBV27 | 14 | TGTGCCAGCAGTTCGGGGGGTCGCTCCTACGAGCAGTACTTC | CASSSGGRSYEQYF
TRBJ2-7 | NA | once | TRBV12-5 | 14 | TGTGCTAGTGCCTTGGGGGGTGGCTCCTACGAGCAGTACTTC | CASALGGGSYEQYF
TRBJ2-1 | NA | NA | TRBV9 | 15 | TGTGCCAGTTCACCGGGAACATCCTTATTGGATGAGCAGTTCTTC | CASSPGTSLLDEQFF
TRBJ2-3 | TRBD1 | NA | TRBV29-1 | 17 | TGCAGCGTTGAAGATCACCCGGGACAGCCTTTCACAGATACGCAGTATTTT | CSVEDHPGQPFTDTQYF
TRBJ1-2 | NA | few | TRBV19 | 15 | TGTGCCAGTAGTATCGGGAGTGGATGGAAGCATGGCTACACCTTC | CASSIGSGWKHGYTF
TRBJ2-7 | TRBD1 | NA | TRBV28 | 14 | TGTGCCAGCAGACTACAGGGGGCATCCAACGAGCAGTACTTC | CASRLQGASNEQYF
TRBJ2-7 | NA | NA | TRBV19 | 14 | TGTGCCAGTAGTTTCAGGGGACCGACCTACGAGCAGTACTTC | CASSFRGPTYEQYF
TRBJ2-1 | TRBD2 | NA | TRBV7-3 | 18 | TGTGCCAGCAGCTTAATAGGGACTAGCGGGAGGGCCAGGGATGAGCAGTTCTTC | CASSLIGTSGRARDEQFF
TRBJ2-1 | NA | NA | TRBV27 | 14 | TGTGCCAGCAGTCCCACCCGACAGGTAAATGAGCAGTTCTTC | CASSPTRQVNEQFF